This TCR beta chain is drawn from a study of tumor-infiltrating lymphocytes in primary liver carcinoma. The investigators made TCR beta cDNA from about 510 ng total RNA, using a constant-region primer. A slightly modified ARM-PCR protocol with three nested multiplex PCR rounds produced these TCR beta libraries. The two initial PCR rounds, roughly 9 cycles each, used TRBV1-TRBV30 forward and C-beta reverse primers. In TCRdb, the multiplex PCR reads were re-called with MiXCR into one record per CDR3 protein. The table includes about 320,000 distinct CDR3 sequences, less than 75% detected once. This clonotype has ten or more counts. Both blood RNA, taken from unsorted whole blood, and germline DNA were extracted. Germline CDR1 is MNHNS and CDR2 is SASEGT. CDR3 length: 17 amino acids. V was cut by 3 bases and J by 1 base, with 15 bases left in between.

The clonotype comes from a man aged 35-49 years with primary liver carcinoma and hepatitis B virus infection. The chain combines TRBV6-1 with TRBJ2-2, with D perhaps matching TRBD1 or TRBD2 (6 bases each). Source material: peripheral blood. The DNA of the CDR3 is TGTGCCAGCAGTGACCCAAAGGGGGGAGTGAACACCGGGGAGCTGTTTTTT. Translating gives CASSDPKGGVNTGELFF.